This T cell receptor beta chain was documented in a study of blood T cell repertoires in COVID-19. Study at large: Both acute and convalescent COVID-19 samples were obtained from the United States, Italy and Spain. The analysed material was cDNA or gDNA that came from T cells, B-cell-depleted T cells, or PBMCs.

How the authors handled the data: Quantification of nucleated cells was approximated via reference gene primer amplification. TCRdb's copy holds only in-frame clones and misses some; the assay was immunoSEQ multiplex PCR. V and J calls and clone size are as listed in that table; D and trimming were resolved from the DNA. The sample contains approximately 50,000 clones, 80% to 90% of which appear only once. The CDR3 totals 15 residues. The germline V gene has CDR1 SGHTA and CDR2 FQGNSA. J lost 3 bases, V lost 3 bases, and 5 bases had no gene match. The material sequenced was peripheral blood. J is TRBJ2-1 and V is TRBV7-2, with 7 bases identical to TRBD2. The clonotype originates from a human donor in a cohort sampled during active COVID-19. For the CDR3, the DNA is TGTGCCAGCAGCTTTACTAGCGTCGGCTACAATGAGCAGTTCTTC. Its protein product is CASSFTSVGYNEQFF.